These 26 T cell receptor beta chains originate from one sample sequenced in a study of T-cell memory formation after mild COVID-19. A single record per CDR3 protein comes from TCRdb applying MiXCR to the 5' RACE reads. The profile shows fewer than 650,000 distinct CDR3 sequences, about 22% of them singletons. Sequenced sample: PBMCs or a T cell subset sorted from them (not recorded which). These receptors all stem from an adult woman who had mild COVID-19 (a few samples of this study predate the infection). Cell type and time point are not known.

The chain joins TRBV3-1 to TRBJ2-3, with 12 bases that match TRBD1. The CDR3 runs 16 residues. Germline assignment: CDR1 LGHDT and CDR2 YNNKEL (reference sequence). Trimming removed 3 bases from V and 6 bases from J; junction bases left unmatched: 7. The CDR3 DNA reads TGTGCCAGCAGCCAGCGAGCGGGGACAGGGGGCGATACGCAGTATTTT. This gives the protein CASSQRAGTGGDTQYF.

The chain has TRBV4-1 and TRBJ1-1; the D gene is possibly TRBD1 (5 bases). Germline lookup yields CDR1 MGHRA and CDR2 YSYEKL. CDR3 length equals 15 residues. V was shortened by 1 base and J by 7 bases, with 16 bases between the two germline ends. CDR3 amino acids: CASSQVAGTLYEAFF. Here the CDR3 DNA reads TGCGCCAGCAGCCAAGTGGCCGGGACCCTATATGAAGCTTTCTTT.

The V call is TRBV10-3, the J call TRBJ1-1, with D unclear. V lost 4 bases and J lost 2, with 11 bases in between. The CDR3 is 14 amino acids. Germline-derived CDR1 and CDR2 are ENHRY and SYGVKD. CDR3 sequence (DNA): TGTGCCATCAGTGTCAGCGGTGTAAACACTGAAGCTTTCTTT. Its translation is CAISVSGVNTEAFF.

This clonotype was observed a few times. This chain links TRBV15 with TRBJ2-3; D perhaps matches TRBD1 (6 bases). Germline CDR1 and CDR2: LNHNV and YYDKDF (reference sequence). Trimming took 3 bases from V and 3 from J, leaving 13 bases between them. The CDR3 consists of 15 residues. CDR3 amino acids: CATSSGQGITDTQYF. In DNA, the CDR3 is TGTGCCACCAGCAGTGGTCAGGGGATTACAGATACGCAGTATTTT.

The DNA for the CDR3 is TGTGCCAGCAGCCCCTTCCTTGAAGCTTTCTTT. It specifies CASSPFLEAFF. The V call is TRBV14, the J call TRBJ1-1, with D hard to call. The germline V gene encodes CDR1 SGHDN and CDR2 FVKESK. V gave up 4 bases and J gave up 7 bases, with 7 bases separating them. CDR3 length equals 11 residues.

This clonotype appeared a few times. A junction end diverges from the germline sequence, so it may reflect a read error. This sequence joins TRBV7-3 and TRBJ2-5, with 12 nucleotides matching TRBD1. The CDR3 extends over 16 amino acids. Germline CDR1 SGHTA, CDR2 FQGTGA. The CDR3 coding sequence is TGTGCCAGCAGCCTAACCGGGACAGGGGGCGGAGAGACCCAGTACTTC. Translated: CASSLTGTGGGETQYF.

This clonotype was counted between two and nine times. The CDR3 bases are TGTGCCAGCAGGCCCTTGGGAGGGAACACTGAAGCTTTCTTT. This encodes CASRPLGGNTEAFF. V is TRBV2 and J is TRBJ1-1; D is unresolved. The CDR3 spans 14 residues. In germline, CDR1 is SNHLY, CDR2 FYNNEI. The germline V and J ends were trimmed by 6 bases and 1 base, with 12 bases remaining between them.

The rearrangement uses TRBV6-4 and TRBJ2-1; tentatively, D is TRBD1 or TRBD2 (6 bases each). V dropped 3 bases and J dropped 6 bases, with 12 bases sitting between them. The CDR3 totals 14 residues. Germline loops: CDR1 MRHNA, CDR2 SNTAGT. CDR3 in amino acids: CASSELGGINEQFF. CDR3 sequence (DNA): TGTGCCAGCAGTGAGTTGGGGGGCATCAATGAGCAGTTCTTC.

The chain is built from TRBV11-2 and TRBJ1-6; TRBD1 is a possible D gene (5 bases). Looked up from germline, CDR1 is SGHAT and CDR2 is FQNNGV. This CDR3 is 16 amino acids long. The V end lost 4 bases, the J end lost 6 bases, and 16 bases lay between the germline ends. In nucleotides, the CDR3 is TGTGCCAGCAGCTACTCCCGGCAGGGTCGTAATTCACCCCTCCACTTT. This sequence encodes CASSYSRQGRNSPLHF.

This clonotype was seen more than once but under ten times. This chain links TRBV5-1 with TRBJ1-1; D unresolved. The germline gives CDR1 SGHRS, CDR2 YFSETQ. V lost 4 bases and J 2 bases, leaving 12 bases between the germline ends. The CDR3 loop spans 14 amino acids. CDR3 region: CASSPTVENTEAFF. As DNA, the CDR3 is TGCGCCAGCAGCCCAACCGTGGAAAACACTGAAGCTTTCTTT. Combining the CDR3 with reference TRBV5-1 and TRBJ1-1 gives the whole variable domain KAGVTQTPRYLIKTRGQQVTLSCSPISGHRSVSWYQQTPGQGLQFLFEYFSETQRNKGNFPGRFSGRQFSNSRSEMNVSTLELGDSALYLCASSPTVENTEAFFGQGTRLTVV.

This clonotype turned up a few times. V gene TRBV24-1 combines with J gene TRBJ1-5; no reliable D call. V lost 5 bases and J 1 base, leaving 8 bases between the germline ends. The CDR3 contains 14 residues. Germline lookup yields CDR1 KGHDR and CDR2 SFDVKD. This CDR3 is CATSGWESNQPQHF. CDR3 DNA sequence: TGTGCCACCAGTGGGTGGGAGAGCAATCAGCCCCAGCATTTT.

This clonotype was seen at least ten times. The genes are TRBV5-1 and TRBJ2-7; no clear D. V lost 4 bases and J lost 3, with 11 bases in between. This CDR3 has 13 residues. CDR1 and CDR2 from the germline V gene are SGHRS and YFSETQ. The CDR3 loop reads CASSAHLFYEQYF. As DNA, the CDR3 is TGCGCCAGCAGCGCACATTTATTCTACGAGCAGTACTTC.

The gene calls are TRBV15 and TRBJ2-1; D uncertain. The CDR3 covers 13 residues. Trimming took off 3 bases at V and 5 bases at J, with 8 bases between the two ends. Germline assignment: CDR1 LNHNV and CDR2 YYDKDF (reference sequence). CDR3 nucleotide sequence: TGTGCCACCAGCAGCTGGCCTCACAATGAGCAGTTCTTC. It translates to CATSSWPHNEQFF.

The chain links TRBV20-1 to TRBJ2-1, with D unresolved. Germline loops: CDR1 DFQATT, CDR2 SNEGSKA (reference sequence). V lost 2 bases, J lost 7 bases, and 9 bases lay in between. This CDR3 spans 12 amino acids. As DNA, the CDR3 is TGCAGTGCTAGACAGCAACTAAATGAGCAGTTCTTC. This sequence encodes CSARQQLNEQFF.

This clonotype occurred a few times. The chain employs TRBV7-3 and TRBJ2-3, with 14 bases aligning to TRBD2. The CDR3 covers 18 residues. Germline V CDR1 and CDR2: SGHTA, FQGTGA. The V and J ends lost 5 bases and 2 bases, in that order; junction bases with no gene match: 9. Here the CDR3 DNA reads TGTGCCAGCAGCCCCAAGACTAGCGGGGGGGCCCCCACAGATACGCAGTATTTT. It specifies CASSPKTSGGAPTDTQYF.

CDR3 sequence reads: CASSSPVDEQFF. CDR3 bases: TGTGCCAGCAGCTCCCCAGTCGATGAGCAGTTCTTC. The chain couples TRBV7-9 to TRBJ2-1; D remains unclear. The CDR3 has 12 residues. The germline gives CDR1 SEHNR, CDR2 FQNEAQ (reference sequence). Trimming shortened V by 4 bases and J by 8 bases, and 9 bases separated the two germline ends.

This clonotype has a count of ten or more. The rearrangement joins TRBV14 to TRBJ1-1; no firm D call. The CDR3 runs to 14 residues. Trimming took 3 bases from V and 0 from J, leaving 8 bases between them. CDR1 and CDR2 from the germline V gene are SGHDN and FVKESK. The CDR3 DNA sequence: TGTGCCAGCAGCCAGAAGGGCATGAACACTGAAGCTTTCTTT. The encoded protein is CASSQKGMNTEAFF.

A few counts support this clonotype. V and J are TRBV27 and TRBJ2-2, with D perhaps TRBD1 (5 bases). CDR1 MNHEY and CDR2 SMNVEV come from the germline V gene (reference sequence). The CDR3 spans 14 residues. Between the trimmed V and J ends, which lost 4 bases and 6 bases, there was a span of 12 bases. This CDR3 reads CASSWGPYPGELFF. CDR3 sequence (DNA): TGTGCCAGCAGTTGGGGCCCCTATCCCGGGGAGCTGTTTTTT.

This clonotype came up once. CDR3 sequence: CSARKWTEFAYHEQYF. In DNA form, the CDR3 reads TGCAGTGCTAGGAAATGGACGGAATTCGCCTACCACGAGCAGTACTTC. This rearrangement joins TRBV20-1 to TRBJ2-7; no clear D gene. The CDR3 length is 16 residues. CDR1 and CDR2 from the germline V gene are DFQATT and SNEGSKA (reference sequence). Trimming removed 3 bases from V and 5 bases from J, with 23 bases in between.

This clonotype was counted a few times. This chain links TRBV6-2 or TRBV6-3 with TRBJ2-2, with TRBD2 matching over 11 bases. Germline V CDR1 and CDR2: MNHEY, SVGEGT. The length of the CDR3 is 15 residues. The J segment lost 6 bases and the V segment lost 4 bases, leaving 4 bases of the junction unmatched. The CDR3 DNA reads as TGTGCCAGCAGTTCTAGCGGGGGGCCCGCCGGGGAGCTGTTTTTT. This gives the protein CASSSSGGPAGELFF.

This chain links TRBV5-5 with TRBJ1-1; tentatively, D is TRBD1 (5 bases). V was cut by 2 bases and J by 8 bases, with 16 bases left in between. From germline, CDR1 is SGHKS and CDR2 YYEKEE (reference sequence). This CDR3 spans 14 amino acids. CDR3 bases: TGTGCCAGCAGCTTTGTAGCAGGGATCCCCGAAGCTTTCTTT. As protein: CASSFVAGIPEAFF.

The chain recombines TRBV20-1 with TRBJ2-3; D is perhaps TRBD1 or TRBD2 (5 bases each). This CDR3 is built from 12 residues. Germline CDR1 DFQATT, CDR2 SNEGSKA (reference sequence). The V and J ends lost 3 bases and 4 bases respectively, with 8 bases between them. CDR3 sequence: CSARGTSDTQYF. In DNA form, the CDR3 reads TGCAGTGCTAGGGGGACCTCAGATACGCAGTATTTT.

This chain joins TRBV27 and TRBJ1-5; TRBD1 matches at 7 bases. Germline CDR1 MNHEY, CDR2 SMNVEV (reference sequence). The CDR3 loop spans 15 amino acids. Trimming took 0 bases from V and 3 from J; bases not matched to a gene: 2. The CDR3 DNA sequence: TGTGCCAGCAGTTTATCGACAGGGCCCAATCAGCCCCAGCATTTT. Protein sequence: CASSLSTGPNQPQHF.

CDR3 sequence: CASSLDLTSGRINEQFF. The CDR3 region has the DNA TGTGCCAGCAGCTTAGATCTGACTAGCGGGAGGATCAATGAGCAGTTCTTC. The chain combines TRBV11-3 with TRBJ2-1; TRBD2 matches at 13 bases. This CDR3 region has 17 residues. J lost 6 bases, V lost 0 bases, and 5 bases had no gene match. In germline, CDR1 is SGHNT, CDR2 YENEEA.

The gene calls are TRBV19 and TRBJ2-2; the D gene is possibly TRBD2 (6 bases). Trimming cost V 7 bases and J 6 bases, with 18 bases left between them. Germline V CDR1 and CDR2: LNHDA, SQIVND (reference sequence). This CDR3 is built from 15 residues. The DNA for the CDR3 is TGTGCCAGTATTCCAAGCGGGTACTCCCCCGGGGAGCTGTTTTTT. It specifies CASIPSGYSPGELFF.

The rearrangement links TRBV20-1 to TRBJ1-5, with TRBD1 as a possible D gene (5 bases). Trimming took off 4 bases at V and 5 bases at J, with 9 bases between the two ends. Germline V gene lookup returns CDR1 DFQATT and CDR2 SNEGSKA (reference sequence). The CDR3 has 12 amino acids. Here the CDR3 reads CSAIIGDQPQHF. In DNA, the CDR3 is TGCAGTGCTATTATAGGGGATCAGCCCCAGCATTTT.